Listed here are 22 T cell receptor beta chains from one sample, sequenced in a study of siplizumab effects on memory and regulatory T cells (dated by TCRdb to between 2018 and 2020). To prepare the library, the immunoSEQ multiplex PCR assay was applied. TCRdb stores this immuneACCESS table with in-frame sequences only. Part of the clones is absent; in the studies checked, under half of the shortfall reflects unresolved V genes, and no reason is known for the rest. The sample table shows about 120,000 clones, and roughly 94% are seen once. Clones ranked in the top ten supply roughly 1.7% of the sample. Sequencing used non-Treg CD4+ T cells sorted from blood. This specimen's cell subset or site label, per the study, means: FACS-sorted unstimulated CD4+ non-regulatory T cells. The receptors stem from a human donor in good health.

This chain links TRBV5-1 with TRBJ2-2; no clear D. Per the germline V gene, CDR1 is SGHRS and CDR2 is YFSETQ. This CDR3 spans 14 amino acids. V was shortened by 1 base and J by 5 bases, with 9 bases between the two germline ends. The CDR3 here is CASSLNGFTGELFF. The CDR3 bases are TGCGCCAGCAGCTTGAATGGGTTTACCGGGGAGCTGTTTTTT.

The rearrangement uses TRBV18 and TRBJ2-2, with TRBD1 as a possible D gene (5 bases). The CDR3 is 14 amino acids. Germline V gene lookup returns CDR1 KGHSH and CDR2 LQKENI. V lost 2 bases to trimming and J lost 2 bases, with 6 bases between them. CDR3 nucleotides: TGTGCCAGCTCACCAGGACATAACACCGGGGAGCTGTTTTTT. Amino acid sequence: CASSPGHNTGELFF.

In DNA, the CDR3 is TGTGCCAGCAGCTCAGAGCGGGGGCCGGGAGAGACCCAGTACTTC. Amino acid sequence: CASSSERGPGETQYF. The gene calls are TRBV7-9 and TRBJ2-5; 8 nucleotides match TRBD2. The length of the CDR3 is 15 residues. The germline CDR1 and CDR2 sequences are SEHNR and FQNEAQ (reference sequence). V gave up 4 bases and J gave up 4 bases; unmatched junction bases: 8.

The CDR3 nucleotides are TGCAGCGCCGTTGAAGGGGGTGAGGACACTGAAGCTTTCTTT. As protein: CSAVEGGEDTEAFF. V usage is TRBV29-1 and J usage is TRBJ1-1; D is perhaps TRBD1 (6 bases). V shed 7 bases and J shed 3 bases, with 18 bases lying between them. The CDR3 totals 14 residues. Per the germline V gene, CDR1 is SQVTM and CDR2 is ANQGSEA.

The genes are TRBV2 and TRBJ2-7; TRBD1 is a possible D gene (6 bases). Trimming removed 9 bases at V and 4 bases at J, with 13 bases between. Looked up from germline, CDR1 is SNHLY and CDR2 is FYNNEI. The CDR3 runs 12 residues. Here the CDR3 DNA reads TGTGCCAGAGGGGGTTTACAGTACGAGCAGTACTTC. Translation: CARGGLQYEQYF.

This clone was seen a single time. The V gene is TRBV21-1, the J gene TRBJ1-5; TRBD1 is the table's D call, not checked against the DNA. TRBV21-1 is termed a pseudogene. This CDR3 contains 14 residues. The CDR3 DNA reads TGTGCCAGCAGCAAAGGGACAGCTAATCAGCCCCAGCATTTT. This gives the protein CASSKGTANQPQHF.

This chain joins TRBV15 and TRBJ1-4, with a possible D match to TRBD1 (6 bases). In germline, CDR1 is LNHNV, CDR2 YYDKDF (reference sequence). V lost 1 base, J lost 5 bases, and 8 bases lay in between. This CDR3 is built from 14 residues. CDR3 amino acids: CATSRGTVNEKLFF. The DNA of the CDR3 is TGTGCCACCAGCAGAGGGACAGTAAATGAAAAACTGTTTTTT.

The chain combines TRBV11-1 with TRBJ2-1; 10 bases are a match to TRBD2. The germline V gene encodes CDR1 SGHAT and CDR2 FQDESV (reference sequence). This CDR3 has 17 amino acids. J was trimmed by 2 bases and V by 2 bases; bases with no gene match: 6. The CDR3 region has the DNA TGTGCCAGCAGCTTAATGGCTAGCGGGAGCCCCTACAATGAGCAGTTCTTC. Amino acid sequence: CASSLMASGSPYNEQFF.

This chain joins TRBV5-1 and TRBJ2-2, with TRBD1 matching 7 bases. Germline V lookup: CDR1 SGHRS, CDR2 YFSETQ. J lost 0 bases, V lost 9 bases, and 11 bases had no gene match. This CDR3 has 16 residues. The CDR3 spells CATRKGQAANTGELFF. As DNA, the CDR3 is TGCGCCACCCGTAAAGGACAGGCCGCGAACACCGGGGAGCTGTTTTTT.

The chain carries TRBV5-1 and TRBJ2-3, with 8 bases fitting TRBD2. J was trimmed by 4 bases and V by 7 bases; bases with no gene match: 8. The CDR3 extends over 14 amino acids. Germline CDR1 is SGHRS and CDR2 is YFSETQ. The CDR3 DNA reads as TGCGCCAGCCACGCGGGGGGAAACTCAGATACGCAGTATTTT. It encodes CASHAGGNSDTQYF.

The chain employs TRBV9 and TRBJ2-2; TRBD2 aligns across 7 bases. Looked up from germline, CDR1 is SGDLS and CDR2 is YYNGEE. CDR3 length: 17 residues. Trimming at V came to 0 bases and at J to 6 bases, leaving 11 bases not matched to a gene. The CDR3 bases are TGTGCCAGCAGCGTAGTCGAATGGGAGGGGCTGGCCGGGGAGCTGTTTTTT. Protein sequence: CASSVVEWEGLAGELFF.

This chain connects TRBV5-6 to TRBJ1-2, with D maybe TRBD1 (6 bases). The CDR3 spans 15 residues. Deletions cut 4 bases from V and 7 bases from J, with 20 bases between. The V gene's germline CDR1 is SGHDT and CDR2 YYEEEE. Here the CDR3 reads CASSPGGAPAGGYTF. DNA of the CDR3: TGTGCCAGCAGCCCGGGGGGGGCCCCCGCGGGTGGCTACACCTTC.

This chain links TRBV19 with TRBJ2-2; 13 nucleotides align to TRBD2. The V and J ends lost 2 bases and 3 bases, in that order; junction bases with no gene match: 6. This CDR3 region has 18 residues. Germline V gives CDR1 LNHDA, CDR2 SQIVND (reference sequence). DNA for the CDR3: TGTGCCAGTAGTATAATACTAGCGGGAGGGGAGGACACCGGGGAGCTGTTTTTT. It translates to CASSIILAGGEDTGELFF.

The chain joins TRBV7-2 to TRBJ2-7; the D gene could be TRBD1 or TRBD2 (5 bases each). Germline V gene data show CDR1 as SGHTA and CDR2 as FQGNSA. V was cut by 3 bases and J by 3 bases, with 12 bases left in between. This CDR3 spans 14 amino acids. The CDR3 loop reads CASSFSARDYEQYF. The CDR3, as DNA: TGTGCCAGCAGCTTTAGCGCCAGGGACTACGAGCAGTACTTC.

The chain couples TRBV6-5 to TRBJ2-1; D may be TRBD2 (7 bases). Germline CDR1 is MNHEY and CDR2 is SVGAGI. Trimming cost V 8 bases and J 12 bases, with 26 bases left between them. This CDR3 has 15 amino acids. The CDR3 DNA is TGTGCCAGCGATAAAGGGGGGGACGGGACTTTGGGGCAGTTCTTC. It translates to CASDKGGDGTLGQFF.

Details on this clone: Additional DNA sequences in this sample encode the identical CDR3. V and J are TRBV5-1 and TRBJ2-2; D uncertain. Trimming took 4 bases from V and 1 from J, leaving 2 bases between them. Germline V CDR1 and CDR2: SGHRS, YFSETQ. The CDR3 runs 12 residues. The CDR3 coding sequence is TGCGCCAGCAGCCTGAACACCGGGGAGCTGTTTTTT. This codes for CASSLNTGELFF.

V usage is TRBV19 and J usage is TRBJ2-1; D may be TRBD2 (7 bases). Germline V gene data show CDR1 as LNHDA and CDR2 as SQIVND (reference sequence). This CDR3 region has 13 residues. V was cut by 8 bases and J by 9 bases, with 17 bases left in between. CDR3 sequence (DNA): TGTGCCAGTCGGGGGGCTCCATCCAGTGAGCAGTTCTTC. This sequence encodes CASRGAPSSEQFF.

The genes are TRBV19 and TRBJ1-1; the D is unclear. The CDR3 has 13 amino acids. The V end was cut by 3 bases, the J end by 4 bases, with 9 bases between. The germline gives CDR1 LNHDA, CDR2 SQIVND (reference sequence). This CDR3 reads CASSITRVTEAFF. The CDR3 DNA reads TGTGCCAGTAGTATTACGAGGGTCACTGAAGCTTTCTTT.

The chain's CDR3 is CASSVWNSGANEQFF. The CDR3 DNA reads as TGTGCCAGCAGCGTTTGGAATAGCGGGGCCAATGAGCAGTTCTTC. This sequence joins TRBV9 and TRBJ2-1; 8 bases line up with TRBD2. V trimming: 2 bases; J trimming: 6 bases; junction bases outside the gene matches: 7. The CDR3 covers 15 residues. Germline CDR1 reads SGDLS; CDR2 reads YYNGEE.

The rearrangement links TRBV15 to TRBJ1-1, with D tentatively TRBD1 (6 bases). V lost 0 bases, J lost 4 bases, and 9 bases lay in between. The CDR3 contains 14 residues. Germline CDR1 reads LNHNV; CDR2 reads YYDKDF (reference sequence). The CDR3 nucleotides read TGTGCCACCAGCAGAGATTTAGGGGGCACTGAAGCTTTCTTT. Its protein is CATSRDLGGTEAFF.

V gene TRBV15 combines with J gene TRBJ2-1; TRBD2 might be the D (5 bases). Deletions cut 3 bases from V and 4 bases from J, with 16 bases between. The germline CDR1 and CDR2 sequences are LNHNV and YYDKDF (reference sequence). This CDR3 region has 16 residues. The CDR3: CATSRRAEPAYNEQFF. CDR3 nucleotide sequence: TGTGCCACCAGCAGGCGAGCGGAGCCGGCTTACAATGAGCAGTTCTTC.

The gene calls are TRBV9 and TRBJ2-3; D gene unclear. Germline CDR1 is SGDLS and CDR2 is YYNGEE. The V and J ends lost 2 bases and 1 base respectively, with 8 bases between them. CDR3 length: 14 amino acids. CDR3 sequence: CASSVGEGTDTQYF. The CDR3 bases are TGTGCCAGCAGCGTCGGTGAAGGCACAGATACGCAGTATTTT. Full variable domain (missing parts from reference TRBV9 and TRBJ2-3): DSGVTQTPKHLITATGQRVTLRCSPRSGDLSVYWYQQSLDQGLQFLIQYYNGEERAKGNILERFSAQQFPDLHSELNLSSLELGDSALYFCASSVGEGTDTQYFGPGTRLTVL.